This passage covers 30 T cell receptor beta chains from one sample sequenced in a study of monozygotic twins with inflammatory bowel disease. TCRdb re-called the 5' RACE reads; every CDR3 protein appears as one record, without DNA. Recorded here are a few hundred thousand distinct CDR3 sequences; the top ten clones represent more than 2%. Sequenced: blood. The receptors here all came from a human donor with ulcerative colitis or Crohn's disease, or a healthy co-twin of an affected twin (not recorded which).

CDR3: CASSIPLRNDGYTF. The V gene is TRBV19, the J gene TRBJ1-2. This CDR3 spans 14 amino acids. The germline V gene has CDR1 LNHDA and CDR2 SQIVND (reference sequence).

The chain has TRBV2 and TRBJ1-3. Germline V lookup: CDR1 SNHLY, CDR2 FYNNEI. The CDR3 totals 14 residues. Here the CDR3 reads CASTPGLAGNTIYF.

V is TRBV21-1 and J is TRBJ2-2; TCRdb names TRBD1, which stays unverified in the absence of DNA. TRBV21-1 constitutes a pseudogene. The CDR3 has 18 amino acids. CDR3 region: CASSKGDRGLKGTGELFF.

This rearrangement joins TRBV10-3 to TRBJ2-3; the TRBD1 assignment by TCRdb is unverifiable without DNA. Germline assignment: CDR1 ENHRY and CDR2 SYGVKD. The CDR3 is 16 amino acids. The CDR3 sequence is CAISDPGTGNTDTQYF.

The rearrangement links TRBV15 to TRBJ2-5; TCRdb designates TRBD1, a call that cannot be tested without DNA. Germline V gene sequence: CDR1 LNHNV, CDR2 YYDKDF (reference sequence). The CDR3 sequence is 14 residues long. The CDR3 loop reads CATSDGQGQETQYF.

The chain joins TRBV24-1 to TRBJ1-2; there is no DNA to check the TCRdb D call of TRBD1. Germline lookup yields CDR1 KGHDR and CDR2 SFDVKD. This CDR3 comprises 15 residues. The chain's CDR3 is CATSDFPLGPYGYTF.

The chain is built from TRBV3-1 and TRBJ1-3. In germline, CDR1 is LGHDT, CDR2 YNNKEL (reference sequence). The CDR3 runs 14 residues. The CDR3 sequence: CASSQDYSGNTIYF.

The V and J genes are TRBV4-2 and TRBJ1-2. This CDR3 has 15 residues. The germline gives CDR1 LGHNA, CDR2 YNFKEQ. CDR3 residues: CASSQDWNPEYGYTF.

The chain employs TRBV20-1 and TRBJ1-3; the TCRdb call, TRBD1, lacks DNA for checking. The CDR3 is made up of 14 amino acids. The germline gives CDR1 DFQATT, CDR2 SNEGSKA (reference sequence). The CDR3 sequence is CSARDQQGGNTIYF.

The J gene is TRBJ1-3, the V gene TRBV4-1. Germline V gene lookup returns CDR1 MGHRA and CDR2 YSYEKL. CDR3 length: 15 residues. The CDR3 here is CASSQLSGAGNTIYF.

The chain links TRBV6-1 to TRBJ1-6; TCRdb's assignment of TRBD1 cannot be checked, as there is no DNA. Germline CDR1 reads MNHNS; CDR2 reads SASEGT. CDR3 size: 16 residues. The CDR3 loop reads CASEGTRDTNNSPLHF.

The chain carries TRBV5-1 and TRBJ2-1; there is no DNA to check the TCRdb D call of TRBD1. Germline V gene data show CDR1 as SGHRS and CDR2 as YFSETQ. This CDR3 is 14 amino acids long. The CDR3 sequence: CASSISGGQSEQFF.

V is TRBV6-1 and J is TRBJ2-1; TCRdb gives TRBD2 as the D gene, but with no DNA this cannot be confirmed. Germline CDR1 and CDR2: MNHNS and SASEGT. The CDR3 sequence is 15 residues long. The chain's CDR3 is CASKNSGLAGVEQFF.

The chain has TRBV18 and TRBJ2-2; as DNA is missing, the TRBD1 call by TCRdb cannot be tested. CDR3 length: 15 residues. Germline values: CDR1 KGHSH, CDR2 LQKENI. CDR3 amino acids: CASSASDRPTGELFF.

The chain employs TRBV11-3 and TRBJ2-1; TCRdb names TRBD1, which stays unverified in the absence of DNA. Germline CDR1 is SGHNT and CDR2 is YENEEA. The CDR3 extends over 16 amino acids. This chain's CDR3 is CASSSQGGGDYNEQFF.

The chain is built from TRBV20-1 and TRBJ2-1; TCRdb picks TRBD2, but there is no DNA to check that call. From germline, CDR1 is DFQATT and CDR2 SNEGSKA (reference sequence). This CDR3 comprises 15 residues. CDR3 sequence reads: CSAPIPGLAQNEQFF.

The chain recombines TRBV7-2 with TRBJ2-3; TCRdb picks TRBD2, but there is no DNA to check that call. CDR1 and CDR2 (germline): SGHTA, FQGNSA. The CDR3 extends over 11 amino acids. The CDR3 is CASSPTSTQYF.

The chain recombines TRBV11-1 with TRBJ1-6; TCRdb's D gene call, TRBD1, goes unchecked for lack of DNA. The CDR3 runs to 19 residues. In germline, CDR1 is SGHAT, CDR2 FQDESV (reference sequence). This CDR3 reads CASSHSGQPQPLKVSPLHF.

The chain combines TRBV12-3 or TRBV12-4 with TRBJ2-7; TCRdb names TRBD1, which stays unverified in the absence of DNA. The CDR3 is 15 amino acids. This CDR3 is CASRYTGGFSYEQYF.

The V gene is TRBV12-3 or TRBV12-4, the J gene TRBJ1-1; lacking DNA, the TRBD1 call made by TCRdb goes unchecked. This CDR3 contains 13 residues. The CDR3 loop reads CASSLTPGTEAFF.

The rearrangement links TRBV12-3 or TRBV12-4 to TRBJ2-2. CDR3 size: 13 residues. CDR3 loop: CASSPSRAGELFF.

The J gene is TRBJ2-3, the V gene TRBV7-2; TCRdb's assignment of TRBD2 cannot be checked, as there is no DNA. The CDR3 loop spans 15 amino acids. CDR1 and CDR2 from the germline V gene are SGHTA and FQGNSA. The CDR3 sequence: CASSLPEMGLDTQYF.

The chain has TRBV6-1 and TRBJ2-3; TCRdb's D gene call, TRBD1, goes unchecked for lack of DNA. Germline CDR1 and CDR2: MNHNS and SASEGT. CDR3 size: 15 residues. CDR3 loop: CASSGAQTRTDTQYF.

The CDR3 here is CASSPFDRAGRYGYTF. This sequence joins TRBV9 and TRBJ1-2; absent DNA, TCRdb's TRBD1 call cannot be checked. This CDR3 contains 16 residues. In germline, CDR1 is SGDLS, CDR2 YYNGEE. The full variable domain, with the rest looked up from reference TRBV9 and TRBJ1-2, is DSGVTQTPKHLITATGQRVTLRCSPRSGDLSVYWYQQSLDQGLQFLIQYYNGEERAKGNILERFSAQQFPDLHSELNLSSLELGDSALYFCASSPFDRAGRYGYTFGSGTRLTVV.

V is TRBV30 and J is TRBJ1-6; TCRdb designates TRBD1, a call that cannot be tested without DNA. Germline CDR1 and CDR2: GTSNPN and SVGIG (reference sequence). CDR3 length equals 14 residues. The CDR3 loop reads CAWSIQGADSPLHF.

This chain links TRBV5-6 with TRBJ1-2. This CDR3 comprises 14 residues. Germline V lookup: CDR1 SGHDT, CDR2 YYEEEE. Here the CDR3 reads CASSFQALSGGYTF.

This chain uses TRBV20-1 with TRBJ2-7; the D call of TRBD1 rests on TCRdb alone, since no DNA is present to check it. CDR1 and CDR2 (germline): DFQATT, SNEGSKA (reference sequence). The CDR3 length is 17 residues. The CDR3: CSARRSPTGFSSYEQYF.

The chain links TRBV5-1 to TRBJ2-2; the D call of TRBD1 rests on TCRdb alone, since no DNA is present to check it. The CDR3 is made up of 14 amino acids. The germline V gene has CDR1 SGHRS and CDR2 YFSETQ. This CDR3 reads CASSFGTQRGELFF.

The chain's CDR3 is CASSQPVLAGTDTQYF. J is TRBJ2-3 and V is TRBV3-1; TCRdb calls TRBD2, which cannot be checked without DNA. CDR1 is LGHDT, CDR2 YNNKEL, per germline (reference sequence). There are 16 residues in the CDR3.

The chain carries TRBV13 and TRBJ1-2; with no DNA, the TCRdb D assignment of TRBD1 cannot be verified. In germline, CDR1 is PRHDT, CDR2 FYEKMQ (reference sequence). This CDR3 comprises 16 residues. Here the CDR3 reads CASSLRASGGNYGYTF. The variable domain in full, completed from reference TRBV13 and TRBJ1-2, reads AAGVIQSPRHLIKEKRETATLKCYPIPRHDTVYWYQQGPGQDPQFLISFYEKMQSDKGSIPDRFSAQQFSDYHSELNMSSLELGDSALYFCASSLRASGGNYGYTFGSGTRLTVV.